The 13 T cell receptor beta chains listed next were all sequenced from one sample in a study of graft-versus-host responses after intestinal transplantation. Sequencing used immunoSEQ multiplex PCR; TCRdb keeps in-frame clones, though not all of them. Counted here are 77,000 or so clones, about 90% occurring once; the ten biggest clones make up about 0.63%. Specimen: PBMCs, collected 98 days after intestinal transplantation. The receptors were gathered from a human patient who received an intestinal transplant, so some T cells may come from the graft donor.

The chain has TRBV11-2 and TRBJ2-5; possibly TRBD1 for D (6 bases). Germline loops: CDR1 SGHAT, CDR2 FQNNGV. V was pared by 1 base and J by 7 bases, with 22 bases between. The CDR3 contains 17 residues. As DNA, the CDR3 is TGTGCCAGCAGCTTAGTGTCACAGGGTGTACTCGAGGTGACCCAGTACTTC. Amino acids: CASSLVSQGVLEVTQYF.

The genes are TRBV30 and TRBJ2-2, with 9 bases identical to TRBD2. Trimming removed 0 bases from V and 7 bases from J; junction bases left unmatched: 9. From germline, CDR1 is GTSNPN and CDR2 SVGIG (reference sequence). The CDR3 contains 16 residues. The CDR3 sequence is CAWSVRGGRAVGELFF. The CDR3 nucleotides are TGTGCCTGGAGTGTAAGGGGCGGGAGGGCCGTCGGGGAGCTGTTTTTT.

This chain joins TRBV7-9 and TRBJ1-2, with 10 bases matching TRBD1. The J segment lost 5 bases and the V segment lost 0 bases, leaving 3 bases of the junction unmatched. CDR1 is SEHNR and CDR2 is FQNEAQ in the germline V gene (reference sequence). This CDR3 has 15 residues. CDR3 residues: CASSLASGQGYGYTF. The CDR3 DNA reads TGTGCCAGCAGCTTAGCTTCGGGACAGGGGTATGGCTACACCTTC. Full variable domain (remainder filled in from reference TRBV7-9 and TRBJ1-2): DTGVSQNPRHKITKRGQNVTFRCDPISEHNRLYWYRQTLGQGPEFLTYFQNEAQLEKSRLLSDRFSAERPKGSFSTLEIQRTEQGDSAMYLCASSLASGQGYGYTFGSGTRLTVV.

The chain joins TRBV7-2 to TRBJ1-2; 11 bases agree with TRBD1. The length of the CDR3 is 14 residues. Germline V CDR1 and CDR2: SGHTA, FQGNSA. The J segment lost 4 bases and the V segment lost 3 bases, leaving 1 base of the junction unmatched. The CDR3 bases are TGTGCCAGCAGCTTGGGACAGGGGGGCTATGGCTACACCTTC. This gives the protein CASSLGQGGYGYTF.

The CDR3 loop reads CASSPGKGTDTQYF. Written as DNA, the CDR3 is TGTGCCAGCAGCCCGGGGAAGGGGACAGATACGCAGTATTTT. This chain links TRBV7-7 with TRBJ2-3, with D perhaps given as TRBD1 or TRBD2 (5 bases each). Trimming took 5 bases from V and 3 from J, leaving 12 bases between them. The CDR3 consists of 14 residues. The V gene's germline CDR1 is SSHAT and CDR2 FNYEAQ (reference sequence).

The chain employs TRBV13 and TRBJ1-2; D not resolved. This CDR3 is built from 11 residues. From germline, CDR1 is PRHDT and CDR2 FYEKMQ (reference sequence). V dropped 4 bases and J dropped 9 bases, with 9 bases sitting between them. The CDR3 protein is CASSYSWRYTF. In nucleotides, the CDR3 is TGTGCCAGCAGCTACTCGTGGCGCTACACCTTC. The full variable domain, its missing parts supplied by reference TRBV13 and TRBJ1-2, is AAGVIQSPRHLIKEKRETATLKCYPIPRHDTVYWYQQGPGQDPQFLISFYEKMQSDKGSIPDRFSAQQFSDYHSELNMSSLELGDSALYFCASSYSWRYTFGSGTRLTVV.

The chain links TRBV10-3 to TRBJ2-3; 13 bases align to TRBD2. This CDR3 spans 18 amino acids. CDR1 and CDR2 from the germline V gene are ENHRY and SYGVKD. V lost 0 bases, J lost 0 bases, and 3 bases stayed unmatched. CDR3 residues: CAISESGLAGTSTDTQYF. The CDR3 DNA reads as TGTGCCATCAGTGAGTCGGGACTAGCGGGGACTAGCACAGATACGCAGTATTTT.

This clone was recorded a few times. This chain joins TRBV6-1 and TRBJ2-1; the D is unclear. The germline gives CDR1 MNHNS, CDR2 SASEGT. The CDR3 consists of 14 residues. The V end was cut by 1 base, the J end by 6 bases, with 10 bases between. DNA for the CDR3: TGTGCCAGCAGTGAAGGAAGACTTGCCAATGAGCAGTTCTTC. Translated, it gives CASSEGRLANEQFF.

The CDR3 here is CASSKDTGELFF. The CDR3 nucleotides read TGTGCCAGCAGCAAAGACACCGGGGAGCTGTTTTTT. The chain is built from TRBV21-1 and TRBJ2-2. TRBV21-1 is designated a pseudogene. The CDR3 contains 12 residues.

V and J are TRBV28 and TRBJ2-5; perhaps D is TRBD1 or TRBD2 (5 bases each). CDR1 and CDR2 from the germline V gene are MDHEN and SYDVKM. The CDR3 runs to 15 residues. V was pared by 0 bases and J by 2 bases, with 10 bases between. CDR3 in DNA: TGTGCCAGCAGTTTATGGGGGACCCTTCAAGAGACCCAGTACTTC. Its protein is CASSLWGTLQETQYF.

In its sample, this clone was seen once. The chain joins TRBV6-6 to TRBJ1-3, with 8 bases that match TRBD1. V shed 6 bases, J shed 3 bases, and the junction held 1 base outside the gene matches. There are 13 residues in the CDR3. Germline loops: CDR1 MNHNY, CDR2 SVGAGI (reference sequence). CDR3: CASSGQGGNTIYF. The DNA for the CDR3 is TGTGCCAGCAGCGGACAGGGTGGAAACACCATATATTTT.

This clone was found once. This chain connects TRBV5-1 to TRBJ2-7; 8 positions match TRBD2. Unmatched junction bases numbered 16, after V lost 2 bases and J lost 3 bases. The CDR3 has 18 amino acids. Germline loops: CDR1 SGHRS, CDR2 YFSETQ. The CDR3 sequence is CASSLIPLNLLAVYEQYF. The CDR3 bases are TGCGCCAGCAGCTTAATCCCACTTAACTTACTAGCGGTCTACGAGCAGTACTTC.

The V call is TRBV19, the J call TRBJ1-6, with 7 bases fitting TRBD1. The trim removed 10 bases at V and 6 bases at J, leaving 6 bases unmatched. Germline lookup yields CDR1 LNHDA and CDR2 SQIVND (reference sequence). CDR3 length: 13 amino acids. As DNA, the CDR3 is TGTGCCACCCGGGCAGGGGGTAATTCACCCCTCCACTTT. It codes for CATRAGGNSPLHF.